The TCR beta chain under discussion was sequenced for a study of blood T cell repertoires in COVID-19. Study context: The analysed material was cDNA or gDNA that came from T cells, B-cell-depleted T cells, or PBMCs.

The J segment lost 4 bases and the V segment lost 8 bases, leaving 3 bases of the junction unmatched. Germline values: CDR1 WNHNN, CDR2 SYGVQD (reference sequence). The CDR3 extends over 12 amino acids. Per the study methods: The authors estimated nucleated cell counts from reference gene primer amplification. The assay was immunoSEQ multiplex PCR, and TCRdb's table has in-frame clones only and misses some. V, J and clone size are taken as reported in that table, and D and trimming were inferred from the DNA itself. Of 200,000 to 250,000 clones in the sample, around 86% were seen once. The clonotype originates from a man between 50 and 59 years old with acute or convalescent COVID-19. The material sequenced was peripheral blood. The genes are TRBV10-1 and TRBJ1-1; TRBD1 matches at 8 bases. For the CDR3, the DNA is TGCGCCAGCGACAGGGGTGGCACTGAAGCTTTCTTT. Translating it yields CASDRGGTEAFF.